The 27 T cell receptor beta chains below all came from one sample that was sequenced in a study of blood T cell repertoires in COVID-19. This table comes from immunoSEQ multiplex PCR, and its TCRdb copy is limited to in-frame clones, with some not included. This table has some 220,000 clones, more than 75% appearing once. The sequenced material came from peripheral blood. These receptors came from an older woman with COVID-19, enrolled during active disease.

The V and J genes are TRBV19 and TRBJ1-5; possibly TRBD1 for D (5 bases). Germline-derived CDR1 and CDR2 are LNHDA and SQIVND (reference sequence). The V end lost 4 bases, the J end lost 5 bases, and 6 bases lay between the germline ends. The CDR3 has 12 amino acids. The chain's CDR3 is CASSTQDQPQHF. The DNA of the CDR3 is TGTGCCAGTAGTACACAGGATCAGCCCCAGCATTTT.

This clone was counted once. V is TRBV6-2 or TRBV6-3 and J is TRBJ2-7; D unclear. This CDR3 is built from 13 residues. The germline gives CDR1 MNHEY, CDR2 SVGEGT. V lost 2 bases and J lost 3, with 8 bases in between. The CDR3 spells CASSYAPGYEQYF. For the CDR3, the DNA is TGTGCCAGCAGTTACGCTCCGGGCTACGAGCAGTACTTC.

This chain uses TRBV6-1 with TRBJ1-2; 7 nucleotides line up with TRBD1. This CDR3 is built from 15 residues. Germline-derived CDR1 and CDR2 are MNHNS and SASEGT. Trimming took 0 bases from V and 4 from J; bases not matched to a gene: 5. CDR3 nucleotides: TGTGCCAGCAGTGAAGCGGGGGACAGATCCTATGGCTACACCTTC. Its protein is CASSEAGDRSYGYTF.

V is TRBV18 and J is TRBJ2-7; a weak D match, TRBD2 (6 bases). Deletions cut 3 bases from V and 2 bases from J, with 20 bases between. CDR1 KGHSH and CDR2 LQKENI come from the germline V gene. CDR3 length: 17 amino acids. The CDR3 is CASSPVLMGLEPYEQYF. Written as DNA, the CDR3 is TGTGCCAGCTCACCTGTACTTATGGGACTGGAGCCCTACGAGCAGTACTTC.

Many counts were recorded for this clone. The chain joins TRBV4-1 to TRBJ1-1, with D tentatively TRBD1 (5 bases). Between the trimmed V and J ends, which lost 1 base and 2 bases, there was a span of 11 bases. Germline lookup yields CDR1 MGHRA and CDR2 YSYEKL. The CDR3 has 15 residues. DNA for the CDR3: TGCGCCAGCAGCCAAGGAGTGGGGCTCAACACTGAAGCTTTCTTT. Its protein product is CASSQGVGLNTEAFF.

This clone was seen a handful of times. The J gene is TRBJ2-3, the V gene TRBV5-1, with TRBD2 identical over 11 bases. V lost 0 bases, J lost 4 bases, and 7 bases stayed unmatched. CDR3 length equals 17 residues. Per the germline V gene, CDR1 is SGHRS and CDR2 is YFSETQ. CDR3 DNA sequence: TGCGCCAGCAGCTTGGTTCGGCTAGCGGGAGGATCAGATACGCAGTATTTT. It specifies CASSLVRLAGGSDTQYF.

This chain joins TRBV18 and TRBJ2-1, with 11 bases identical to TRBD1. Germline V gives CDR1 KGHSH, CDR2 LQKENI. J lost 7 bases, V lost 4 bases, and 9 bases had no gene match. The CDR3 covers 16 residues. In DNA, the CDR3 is TGTGCCAGCTCACGAACCGGGACAGGGGGGCCGAATGAGCAGTTCTTC. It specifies CASSRTGTGGPNEQFF.

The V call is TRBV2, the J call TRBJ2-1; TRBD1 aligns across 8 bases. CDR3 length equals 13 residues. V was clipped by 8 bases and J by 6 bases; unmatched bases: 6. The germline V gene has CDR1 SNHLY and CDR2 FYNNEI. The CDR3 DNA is TGTGCCAGCTTCGACAGGGGCGGCAATGAGCAGTTCTTC. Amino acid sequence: CASFDRGGNEQFF.

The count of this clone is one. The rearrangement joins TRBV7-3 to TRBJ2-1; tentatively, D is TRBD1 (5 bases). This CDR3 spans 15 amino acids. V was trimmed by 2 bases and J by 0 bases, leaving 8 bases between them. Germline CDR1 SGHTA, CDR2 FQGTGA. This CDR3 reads CASSLEGDSYNEQFF. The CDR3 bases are TGTGCCAGCAGCTTAGAAGGGGACTCCTACAATGAGCAGTTCTTC.

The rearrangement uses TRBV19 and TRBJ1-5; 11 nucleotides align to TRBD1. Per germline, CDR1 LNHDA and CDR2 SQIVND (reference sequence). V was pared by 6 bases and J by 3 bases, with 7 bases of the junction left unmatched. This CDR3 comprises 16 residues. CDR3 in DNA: TGTGCCAGTAGGAGTCCGGGACAGGGGGACAATCAGCCCCAGCATTTT. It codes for CASRSPGQGDNQPQHF.

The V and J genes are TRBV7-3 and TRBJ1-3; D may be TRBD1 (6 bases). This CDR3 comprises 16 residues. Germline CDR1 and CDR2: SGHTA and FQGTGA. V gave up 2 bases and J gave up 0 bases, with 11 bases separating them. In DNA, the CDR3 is TGTGCCAGCAGCTTACAGCCGGACAGCTCTGGAAACACCATATATTTT. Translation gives CASSLQPDSSGNTIYF.

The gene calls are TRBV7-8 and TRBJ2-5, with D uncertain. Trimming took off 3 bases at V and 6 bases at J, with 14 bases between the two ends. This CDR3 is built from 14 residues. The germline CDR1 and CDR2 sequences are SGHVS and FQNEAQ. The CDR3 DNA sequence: TGTGCCAGCAGCTTTCGTCTCGATAGCCAGACCCAGTACTTC. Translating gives CASSFRLDSQTQYF. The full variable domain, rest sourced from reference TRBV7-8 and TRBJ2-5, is GAGVSQSPRYKVAKRGQDVALRCDPISGHVSLFWYQQALGQGPEFLTYFQNEAQLDKSGLPSDRFFAERPEGSVSTLKIQRTQQEDSAVYLCASSFRLDSQTQYFGPGTRLLVL.

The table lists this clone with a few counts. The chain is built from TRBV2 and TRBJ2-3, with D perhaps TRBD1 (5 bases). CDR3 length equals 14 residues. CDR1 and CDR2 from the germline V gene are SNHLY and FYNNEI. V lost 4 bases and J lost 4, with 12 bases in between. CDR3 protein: CASSVSPGSDTQYF. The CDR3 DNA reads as TGTGCCAGCAGTGTAAGTCCAGGGTCAGATACGCAGTATTTT.

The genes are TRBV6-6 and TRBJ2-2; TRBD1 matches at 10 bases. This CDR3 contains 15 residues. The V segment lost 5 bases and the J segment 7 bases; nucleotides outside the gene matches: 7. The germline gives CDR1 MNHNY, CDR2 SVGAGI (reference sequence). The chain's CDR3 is CASSTRQGAVGELFF. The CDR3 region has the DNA TGTGCCAGCAGTACTCGACAGGGGGCTGTCGGGGAGCTGTTTTTT.

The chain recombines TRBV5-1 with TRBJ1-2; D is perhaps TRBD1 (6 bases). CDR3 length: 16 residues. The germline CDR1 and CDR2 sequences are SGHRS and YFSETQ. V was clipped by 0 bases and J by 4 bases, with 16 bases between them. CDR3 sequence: CASSLGQGISPYGYTF. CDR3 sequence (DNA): TGCGCCAGCAGCTTGGGTCAGGGGATCTCCCCCTATGGCTACACCTTC.

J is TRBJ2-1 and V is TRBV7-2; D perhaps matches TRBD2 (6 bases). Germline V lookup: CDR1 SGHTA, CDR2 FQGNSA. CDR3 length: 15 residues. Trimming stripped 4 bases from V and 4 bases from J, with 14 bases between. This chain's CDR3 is CASSWARGTYNEQFF. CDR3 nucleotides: TGTGCCAGCAGCTGGGCTCGCGGGACTTACAATGAGCAGTTCTTC. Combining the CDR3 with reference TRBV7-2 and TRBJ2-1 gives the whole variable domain GAGVSQSPSNKVTEKGKDVELRCDPISGHTALYWYRQSLGQGLEFLIYFQGNSAPDKSGLPSDRFSAERTGGSVSTLTIQRTQQEDSAVYLCASSWARGTYNEQFFGPGTRLTVL.

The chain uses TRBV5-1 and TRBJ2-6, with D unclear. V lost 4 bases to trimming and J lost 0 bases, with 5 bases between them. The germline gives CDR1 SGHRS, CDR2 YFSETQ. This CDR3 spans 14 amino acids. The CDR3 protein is CASSTRSGANVLTF. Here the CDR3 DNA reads TGCGCCAGCAGCACTCGCTCTGGGGCCAACGTCCTGACTTTC.

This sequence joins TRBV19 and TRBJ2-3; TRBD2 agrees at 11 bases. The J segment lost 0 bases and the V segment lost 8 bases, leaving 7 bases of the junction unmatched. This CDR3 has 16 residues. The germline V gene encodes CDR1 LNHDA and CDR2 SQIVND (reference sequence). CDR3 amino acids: CASSIAGGASTDTQYF. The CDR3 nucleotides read TGTGCCAGTTCTATAGCGGGAGGGGCTAGCACAGATACGCAGTATTTT. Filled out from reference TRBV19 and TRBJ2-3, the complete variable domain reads DGGITQSPKYLFRKEGQNVTLSCEQNLNHDAMYWYRQDPGQGLRLIYYSQIVNDFQKGDIAEGYSVSREKKESFPLTVTSAQKNPTAFYLCASSIAGGASTDTQYFGPGTRLTVL.

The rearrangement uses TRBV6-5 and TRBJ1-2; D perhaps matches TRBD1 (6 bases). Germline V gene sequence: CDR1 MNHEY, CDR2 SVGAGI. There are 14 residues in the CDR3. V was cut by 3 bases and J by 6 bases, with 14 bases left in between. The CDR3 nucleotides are TGTGCCAGCAGTTATGAAAGGGGGGGGAATGGCTACACCTTC. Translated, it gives CASSYERGGNGYTF.

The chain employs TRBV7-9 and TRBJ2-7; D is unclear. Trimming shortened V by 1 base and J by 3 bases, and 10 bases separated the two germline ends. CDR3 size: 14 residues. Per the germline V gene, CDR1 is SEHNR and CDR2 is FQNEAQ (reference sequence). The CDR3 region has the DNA TGTGCCAGCAGCTTAGTGGCGGTAGGCTACGAGCAGTACTTC. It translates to CASSLVAVGYEQYF.

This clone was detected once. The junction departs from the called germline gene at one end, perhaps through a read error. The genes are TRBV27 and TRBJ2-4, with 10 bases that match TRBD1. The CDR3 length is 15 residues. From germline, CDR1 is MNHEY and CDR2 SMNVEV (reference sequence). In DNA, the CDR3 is TGTGCCAGCAGTTTGGGGACAGGGGCCATAAACATTCAGTACTTC. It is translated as CASSLGTGAINIQYF.

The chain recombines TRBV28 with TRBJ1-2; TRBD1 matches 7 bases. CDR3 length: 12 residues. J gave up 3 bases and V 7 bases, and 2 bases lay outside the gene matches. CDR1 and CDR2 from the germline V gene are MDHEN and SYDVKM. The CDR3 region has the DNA TGTGCCAGCAAGGGACAGTACTATGGCTACACCTTC. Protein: CASKGQYYGYTF.

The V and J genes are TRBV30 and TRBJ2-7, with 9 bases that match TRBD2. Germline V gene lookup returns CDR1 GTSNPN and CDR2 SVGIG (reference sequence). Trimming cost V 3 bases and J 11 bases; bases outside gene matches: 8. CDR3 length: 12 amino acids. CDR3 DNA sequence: TGTGCCTGGAGCCAGCGGGGGGACAGTAAGTACTTC. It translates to CAWSQRGDSKYF.

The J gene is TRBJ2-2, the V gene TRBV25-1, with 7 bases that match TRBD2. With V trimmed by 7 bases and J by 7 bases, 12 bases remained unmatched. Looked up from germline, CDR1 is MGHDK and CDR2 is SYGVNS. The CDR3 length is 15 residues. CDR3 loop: CASTLGGRIDGELFF. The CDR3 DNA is TGTGCCAGCACCTTGGGCGGGAGAATCGACGGGGAGCTGTTTTTT.

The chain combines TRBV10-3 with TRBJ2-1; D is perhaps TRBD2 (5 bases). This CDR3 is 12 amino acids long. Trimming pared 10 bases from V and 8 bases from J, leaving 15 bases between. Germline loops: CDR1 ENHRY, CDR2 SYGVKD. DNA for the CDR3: TGTGCCACGAGGACTGATTTTGATGAGCAGTTCTTC. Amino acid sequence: CATRTDFDEQFF.

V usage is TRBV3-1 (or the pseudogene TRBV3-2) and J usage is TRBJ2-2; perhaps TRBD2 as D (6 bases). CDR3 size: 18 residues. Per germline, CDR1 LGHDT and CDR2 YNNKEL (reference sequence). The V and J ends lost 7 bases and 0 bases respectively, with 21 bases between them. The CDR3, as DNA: TGTGCCAGCACCCCCTTCGGTCGGGGGATGACGAACACCGGGGAGCTGTTTTTT. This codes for CASTPFGRGMTNTGELFF.

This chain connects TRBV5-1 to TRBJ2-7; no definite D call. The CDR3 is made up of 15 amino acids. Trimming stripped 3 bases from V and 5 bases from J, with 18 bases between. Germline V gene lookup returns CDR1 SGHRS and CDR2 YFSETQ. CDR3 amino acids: CASSSMGDESHEQYF. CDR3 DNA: TGCGCCAGCAGCTCAATGGGCGATGAGAGCCACGAGCAGTACTTC.